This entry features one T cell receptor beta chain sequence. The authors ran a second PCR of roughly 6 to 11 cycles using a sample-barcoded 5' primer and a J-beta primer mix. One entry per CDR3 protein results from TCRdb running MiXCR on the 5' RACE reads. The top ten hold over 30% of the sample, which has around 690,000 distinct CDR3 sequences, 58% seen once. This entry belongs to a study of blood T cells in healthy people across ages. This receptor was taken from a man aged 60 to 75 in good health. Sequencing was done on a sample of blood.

This CDR3 is CSARQTGLSYNEQFF. Here the CDR3 DNA reads TGCAGTGCCAGACAGACAGGGCTCTCCTACAATGAGCAGTTCTTC. This chain uses TRBV20-1 with TRBJ2-1; 7 bases match TRBD1. CDR1 is DFQATT, CDR2 SNEGSKA, per germline (reference sequence). The CDR3 loop spans 15 amino acids. The ends lost 6 bases at V and 0 bases at J; junction bases unmatched: 8.